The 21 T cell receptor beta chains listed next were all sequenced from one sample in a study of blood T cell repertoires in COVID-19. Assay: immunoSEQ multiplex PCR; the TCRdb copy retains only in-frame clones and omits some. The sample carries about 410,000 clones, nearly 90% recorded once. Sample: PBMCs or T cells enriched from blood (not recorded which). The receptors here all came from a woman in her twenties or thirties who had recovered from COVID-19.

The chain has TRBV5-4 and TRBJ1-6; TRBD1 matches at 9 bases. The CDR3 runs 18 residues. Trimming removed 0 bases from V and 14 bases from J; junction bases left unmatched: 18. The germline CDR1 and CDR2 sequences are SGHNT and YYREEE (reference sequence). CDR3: CASSLGGTGIGTTPSLHF. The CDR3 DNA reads TGTGCCAGCAGCTTGGGCGGGACAGGGATTGGGACGACTCCATCCCTCCACTTT.

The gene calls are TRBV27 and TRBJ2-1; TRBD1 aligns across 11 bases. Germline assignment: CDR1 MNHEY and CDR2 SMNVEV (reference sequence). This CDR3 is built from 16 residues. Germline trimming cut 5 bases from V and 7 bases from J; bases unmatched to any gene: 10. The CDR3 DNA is TGTGCCAGCAGTACCCCCGGGACAGGGGGAAAAAATGAGCAGTTCTTC. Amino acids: CASSTPGTGGKNEQFF.

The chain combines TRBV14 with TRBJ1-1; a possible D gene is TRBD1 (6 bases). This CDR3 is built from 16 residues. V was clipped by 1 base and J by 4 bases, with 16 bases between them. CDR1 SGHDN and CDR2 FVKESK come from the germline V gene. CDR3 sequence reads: CASSQARQGWATEAFF. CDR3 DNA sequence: TGTGCCAGCAGCCAAGCCCGCCAGGGGTGGGCCACTGAAGCTTTCTTT.

This CDR3 reads CASSSIVGNIQYF. The CDR3 nucleotides are TGTGCCAGCAGTTCAATCGTCGGAAACATTCAGTACTTC. The gene calls are TRBV28 and TRBJ2-4; D gene unclear. The germline V and J ends were trimmed by 4 bases and 6 bases, with 10 bases remaining between them. Germline V CDR1 and CDR2: MDHEN, SYDVKM. There are 13 residues in the CDR3.

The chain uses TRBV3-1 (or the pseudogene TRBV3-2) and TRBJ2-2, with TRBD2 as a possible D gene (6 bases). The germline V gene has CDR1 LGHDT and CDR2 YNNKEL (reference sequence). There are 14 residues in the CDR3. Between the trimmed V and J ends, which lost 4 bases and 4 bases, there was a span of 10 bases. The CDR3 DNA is TGTGCCAGCAGCCGACTAGTGGGCACCGGGGAGCTGTTTTTT. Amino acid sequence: CASSRLVGTGELFF.

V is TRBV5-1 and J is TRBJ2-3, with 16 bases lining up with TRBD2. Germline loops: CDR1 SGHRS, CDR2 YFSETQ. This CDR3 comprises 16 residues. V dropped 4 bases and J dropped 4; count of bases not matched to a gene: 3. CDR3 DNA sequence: TGCGCCAGCAGCATCGGGACTAGCGGGAGGGCAGATACGCAGTATTTT. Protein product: CASSIGTSGRADTQYF.

The CDR3 is CASLPLAGGSYEQYF. The CDR3 DNA is TGTGCCAGCCTTCCCTTAGCGGGGGGTTCCTACGAGCAGTACTTC. The genes are TRBV7-2 and TRBJ2-7; TRBD2 aligns across 10 bases. The CDR3 covers 15 residues. Germline CDR1 and CDR2: SGHTA and FQGNSA. V shed 8 bases and J 1 base; nucleotides not matched to a gene: 8.

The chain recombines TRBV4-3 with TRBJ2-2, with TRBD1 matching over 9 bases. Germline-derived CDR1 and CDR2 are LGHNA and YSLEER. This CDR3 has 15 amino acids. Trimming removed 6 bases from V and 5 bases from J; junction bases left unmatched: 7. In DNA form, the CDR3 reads TGCGCCAGCAGGGGAATCGGGACAGGGACCGGGGAGCTGTTTTTT. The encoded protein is CASRGIGTGTGELFF.

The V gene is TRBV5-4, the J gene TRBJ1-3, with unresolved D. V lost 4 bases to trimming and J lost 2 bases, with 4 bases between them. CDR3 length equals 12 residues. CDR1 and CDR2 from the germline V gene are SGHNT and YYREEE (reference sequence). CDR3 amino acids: CASSAPGNTIYF. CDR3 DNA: TGTGCCAGCAGCGCGCCTGGAAACACCATATATTTT.

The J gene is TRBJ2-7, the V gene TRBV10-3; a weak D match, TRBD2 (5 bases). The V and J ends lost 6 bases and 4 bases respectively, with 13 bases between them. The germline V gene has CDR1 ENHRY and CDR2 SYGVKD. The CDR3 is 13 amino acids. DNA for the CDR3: TGTGCCATCAGCCGGACTGACGTTTACGAGCAGTACTTC. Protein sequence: CAISRTDVYEQYF.

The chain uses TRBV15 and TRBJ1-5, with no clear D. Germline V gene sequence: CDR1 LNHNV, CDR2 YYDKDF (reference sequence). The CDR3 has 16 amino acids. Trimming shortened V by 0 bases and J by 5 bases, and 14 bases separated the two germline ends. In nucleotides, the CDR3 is TGTGCCACCAGCAGAGATAGGCAGGCCCTATATCAGCCCCAGCATTTT. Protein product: CATSRDRQALYQPQHF.

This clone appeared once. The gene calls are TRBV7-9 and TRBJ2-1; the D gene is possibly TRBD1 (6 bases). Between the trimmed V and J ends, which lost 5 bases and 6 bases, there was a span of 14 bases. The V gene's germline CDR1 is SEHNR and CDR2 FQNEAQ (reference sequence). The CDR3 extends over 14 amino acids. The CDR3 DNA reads TGTGCCAGCAGCCTCAAGGACAGATCCAATGAGCAGTTCTTC. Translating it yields CASSLKDRSNEQFF.

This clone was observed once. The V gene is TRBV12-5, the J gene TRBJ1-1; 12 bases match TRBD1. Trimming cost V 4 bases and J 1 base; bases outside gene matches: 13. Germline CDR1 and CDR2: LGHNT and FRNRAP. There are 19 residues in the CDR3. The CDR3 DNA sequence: TGTGCTAGTGGTTCGGAGGGGACAGGGGGCCTGTGGGGGAACACTGAAGCTTTCTTT. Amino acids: CASGSEGTGGLWGNTEAFF.

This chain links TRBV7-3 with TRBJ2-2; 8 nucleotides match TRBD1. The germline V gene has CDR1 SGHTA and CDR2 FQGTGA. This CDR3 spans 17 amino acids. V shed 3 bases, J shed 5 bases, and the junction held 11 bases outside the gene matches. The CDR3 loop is CASSLPAGGAETGELFF. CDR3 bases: TGTGCCAGCAGCTTGCCCGCAGGGGGCGCCGAGACCGGGGAGCTGTTTTTT.

The CDR3 here is CASSYSGGANEQFF. CDR3 coding DNA: TGTGCCAGCAGCTATAGCGGGGGGGCCAATGAGCAGTTCTTC. The rearrangement joins TRBV7-8 to TRBJ2-1, with 11 positions matching TRBD2. J gave up 6 bases and V 4 bases, and 2 bases lay outside the gene matches. Germline CDR1 reads SGHVS; CDR2 reads FQNEAQ. The CDR3 is 14 amino acids.

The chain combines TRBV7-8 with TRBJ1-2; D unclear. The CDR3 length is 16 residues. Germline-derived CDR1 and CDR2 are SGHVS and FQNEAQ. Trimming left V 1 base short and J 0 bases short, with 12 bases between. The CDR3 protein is CASSLDTFFTNYGYTF. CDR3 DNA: TGTGCCAGCAGCTTAGACACCTTTTTTACTAACTATGGCTACACCTTC.

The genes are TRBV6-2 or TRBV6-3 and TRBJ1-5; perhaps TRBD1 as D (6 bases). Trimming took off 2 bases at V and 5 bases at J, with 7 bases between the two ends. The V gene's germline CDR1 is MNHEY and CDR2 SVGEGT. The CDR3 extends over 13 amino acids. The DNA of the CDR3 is TGTGCCAGCAGTTACCCAGGGGATCAGCCCCAGCATTTT. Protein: CASSYPGDQPQHF.

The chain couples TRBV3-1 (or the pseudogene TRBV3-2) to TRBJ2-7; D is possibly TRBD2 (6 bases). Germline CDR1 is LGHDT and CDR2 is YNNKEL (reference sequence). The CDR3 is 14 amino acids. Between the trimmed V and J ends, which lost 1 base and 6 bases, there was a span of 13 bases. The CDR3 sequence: CASSQVGGVGEQYF. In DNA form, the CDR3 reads TGTGCCAGCAGCCAAGTTGGCGGGGTGGGCGAGCAGTACTTC.

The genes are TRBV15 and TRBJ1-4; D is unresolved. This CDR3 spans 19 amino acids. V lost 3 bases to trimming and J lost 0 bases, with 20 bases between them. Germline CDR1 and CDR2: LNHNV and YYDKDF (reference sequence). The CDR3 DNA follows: TGTGCCACCAGCAGGACCCGGGATCCAATAAGTTCAACTAATGAAAAACTGTTTTTT. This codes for CATSRTRDPISSTNEKLFF.

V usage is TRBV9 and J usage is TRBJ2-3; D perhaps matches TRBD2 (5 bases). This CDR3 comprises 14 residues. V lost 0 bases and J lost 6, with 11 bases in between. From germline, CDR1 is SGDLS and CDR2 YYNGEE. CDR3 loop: CASSVVAPGDTQYF. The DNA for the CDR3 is TGTGCCAGCAGCGTAGTGGCCCCGGGGGATACGCAGTATTTT.

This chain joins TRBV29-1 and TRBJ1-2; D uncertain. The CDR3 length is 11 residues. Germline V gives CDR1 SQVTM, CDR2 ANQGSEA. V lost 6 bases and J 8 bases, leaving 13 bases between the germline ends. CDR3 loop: CSVVNAGGYTF. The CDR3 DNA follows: TGCAGCGTCGTCAACGCGGGCGGCTACACCTTC.